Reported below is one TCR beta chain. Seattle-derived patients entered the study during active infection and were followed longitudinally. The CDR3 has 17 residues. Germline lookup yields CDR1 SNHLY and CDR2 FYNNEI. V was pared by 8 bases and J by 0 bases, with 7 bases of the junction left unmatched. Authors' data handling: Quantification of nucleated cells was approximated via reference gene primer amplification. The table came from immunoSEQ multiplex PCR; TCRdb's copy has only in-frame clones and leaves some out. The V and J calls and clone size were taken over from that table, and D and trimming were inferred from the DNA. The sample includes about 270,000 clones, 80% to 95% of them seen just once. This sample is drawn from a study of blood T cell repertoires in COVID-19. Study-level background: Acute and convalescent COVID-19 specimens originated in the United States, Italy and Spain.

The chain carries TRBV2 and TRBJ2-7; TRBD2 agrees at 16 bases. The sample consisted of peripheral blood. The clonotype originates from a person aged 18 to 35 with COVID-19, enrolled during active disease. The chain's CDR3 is CASQMGLAGGPSYEQYF. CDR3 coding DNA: TGTGCCAGCCAGATGGGACTAGCGGGAGGGCCCTCCTACGAGCAGTACTTC.